This is a list of T cell receptor beta chains from one sample in a study of monozygotic twins with inflammatory bowel disease. TCRdb reanalyzed the 5' RACE reads and collapses them to one entry per CDR3 protein, without DNA. Its table lists some 450,000 distinct CDR3 sequences. Sequencing used blood. Source of these receptors: a human donor with ulcerative colitis or Crohn's disease, or a healthy co-twin of an affected twin (not recorded which). Both conserved end residues are part of each CDR3. Fields, in order: J gene, V gene, CDR3 protein.

>TRBJ2-7|TRBV20-1
CSARGPRLYEQYF
>TRBJ1-2|TRBV12-3/TRBV12-4
CASRDVGPSQISYGYTF
>TRBJ1-1|TRBV20-1
CSAQGVRLYTEAFF
>TRBJ2-1|TRBV25-1
CASKDWGGTNDEQFF
>TRBJ1-4|TRBV27
CASSPSGGRTNEKLFF
>TRBJ1-1|TRBV7-2
CASSPVGGDTEAFF
>TRBJ2-1|TRBV21-1
CASSDRDRYYNEQFF
>TRBJ2-7|TRBV27
CASSLSYGASYEQYF
>TRBJ2-4|TRBV4-1
CASSQENGDIQYF
>TRBJ2-1|TRBV5-1
CASSLTAGTNEQFF
>TRBJ2-1|TRBV4-3
CASSQDDRPVNEQFF
>TRBJ2-1|TRBV5-1
CASSLLGDVDNEQFF
>TRBJ1-6|TRBV18
CASSRTGDSPLHF
>TRBJ2-3|TRBV5-6
CASSTGPRGGTDTQYF
>TRBJ2-3|TRBV7-8
CASSLFGGVGSDTQYF
>TRBJ2-7|TRBV25-1
CASSDRYRPTYEQYF
>TRBJ1-2|TRBV12-3/TRBV12-4
CASSPGQGNGYGYTF
>TRBJ2-1|TRBV20-1
CSARISGLPNEQFF
>TRBJ1-2|TRBV27
CASSLLDGLGYTF
>TRBJ1-5|TRBV7-2
CASSSWTGKPQHF
>TRBJ2-2|TRBV6-1
CASTGNTGELFF
>TRBJ1-6|TRBV28
CASSFRGNSPLHF
>TRBJ1-2|TRBV9
CASSAALPHADGYTF
>TRBJ2-3|TRBV5-6
CASKFGGPDTQYF
>TRBJ1-5|TRBV18
CASSLDSGDQPQHF
>TRBJ2-2|TRBV20-1
CSARDGGAGELFF
>TRBJ2-3|TRBV4-3
CASSQDRAFTDTQYF
>TRBJ1-3|TRBV20-1
CSARAQGPGNTIYF
>TRBJ2-3|TRBV28
CASRGPTDTQYF
>TRBJ2-2|TRBV5-4
CASSLEGPTRELFF
>TRBJ1-5|TRBV15
CATSPRDAVRPQHF
>TRBJ2-2|TRBV5-1
CASSSTQGENTGELFF
>TRBJ1-2|TRBV29-1
CSVEEENRGGPYGYTF
>TRBJ2-3|TRBV4-3
CASSQDYYTDTQYF
>TRBJ2-1|TRBV5-4
CASSLSRGNDNEQFF
>TRBJ1-2|TRBV7-2
CASSTGGGQFPGYTF
>TRBJ2-1|TRBV10-3
CAISLAIYNEQFF
>TRBJ1-2|TRBV18
CASSPWTGGLTNYGYTF
>TRBJ1-1|TRBV7-8
CASRSTGSPYTEAFF
>TRBJ2-3|TRBV5-1
CASSLADGGTDTQYF
>TRBJ2-3|TRBV6-1
CASSTRSGRVDTQYF
>TRBJ2-3|TRBV11-2
CASSQRSGGLADTQYF
>TRBJ1-2|TRBV18
CASSPGRGPNYGYTF
>TRBJ1-1|TRBV20-1
CSARTGATETEAFF
>TRBJ2-3|TRBV12-3/TRBV12-4
CASSFGSANLATDTQYF
>TRBJ1-5|TRBV6-1
CASAGDVNQPQHF
>TRBJ1-5|TRBV12-3/TRBV12-4
CASSSSPPSHFGNQPQHF
>TRBJ1-1|TRBV29-1
CSVSSGGRGTWDTEAFF
>TRBJ2-2|TRBV7-9
CASSSSWGKNTGELFF
>TRBJ2-1|TRBV5-5
CASSPVSGAAEFF
>TRBJ2-2|TRBV5-1
CATRRIAGDIGELFF
>TRBJ2-7|TRBV5-5
CASSLAGTSGSYEQYF
>TRBJ2-1|TRBV5-3
CARSLAYSNEQFF